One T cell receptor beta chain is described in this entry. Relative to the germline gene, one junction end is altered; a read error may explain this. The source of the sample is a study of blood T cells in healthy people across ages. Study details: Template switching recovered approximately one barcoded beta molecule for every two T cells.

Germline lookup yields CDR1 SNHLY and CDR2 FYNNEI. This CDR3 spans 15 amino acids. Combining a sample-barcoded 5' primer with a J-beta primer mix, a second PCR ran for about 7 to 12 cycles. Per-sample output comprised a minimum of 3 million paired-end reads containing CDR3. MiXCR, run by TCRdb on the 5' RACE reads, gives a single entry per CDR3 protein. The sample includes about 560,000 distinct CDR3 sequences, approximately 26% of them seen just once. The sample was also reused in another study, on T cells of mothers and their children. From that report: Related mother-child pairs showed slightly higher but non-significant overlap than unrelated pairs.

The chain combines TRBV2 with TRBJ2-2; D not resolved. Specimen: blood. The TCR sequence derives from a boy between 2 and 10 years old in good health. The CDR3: CVSSFRGWGTGELFF. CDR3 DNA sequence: TGTGTCAGCAGTTTTAGAGGTTGGGGCACCGGGGAGCTGTTTTTT. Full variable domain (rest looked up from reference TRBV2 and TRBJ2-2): EPEVTQTPSHQVTQMGQEVILRCVPISNHLYFYWYRQILGQKVEFLVSFYNNEISEKSEIFDDQFSVERPDGSNFTLKIRSTKLEDSAMYFCVSSFRGWGTGELFFGEGSRLTVL.